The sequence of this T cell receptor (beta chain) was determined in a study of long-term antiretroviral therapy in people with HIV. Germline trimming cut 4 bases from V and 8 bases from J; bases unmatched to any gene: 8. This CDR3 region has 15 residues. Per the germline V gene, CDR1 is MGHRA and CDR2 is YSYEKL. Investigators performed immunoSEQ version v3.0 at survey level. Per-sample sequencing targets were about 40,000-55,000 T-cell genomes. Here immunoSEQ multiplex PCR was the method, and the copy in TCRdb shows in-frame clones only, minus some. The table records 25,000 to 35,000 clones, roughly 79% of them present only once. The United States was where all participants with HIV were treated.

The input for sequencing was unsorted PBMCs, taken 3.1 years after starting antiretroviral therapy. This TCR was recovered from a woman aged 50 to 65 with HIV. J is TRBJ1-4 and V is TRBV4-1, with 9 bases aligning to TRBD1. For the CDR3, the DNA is TGCGCCAGCAGCCCACCTTGGACAGGGGCAGAAAAACTGTTTTTT. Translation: CASSPPWTGAEKLFF.